A single sample is the source of the 15 T cell receptor beta chains below, sequenced in a study of OX40 agonist ivuxolimab in advanced cancers. Clones were sequenced by immunoSEQ multiplex PCR, and TCRdb holds only the in-frame ones, with some missing. The sample lists under 30,000 clones, over 75% seen once, with 24% in the top ten. Sequencing was performed on CD4+ or CD8+ T cells sorted from blood, taken in a trial of the OX40 agonist ivuxolimab. These receptors originate from an adult with an advanced solid tumor such as melanoma, head and neck, liver or kidney cancer.

This chain joins TRBV6-1 and TRBJ2-7; 10 bases align to TRBD2. The ends lost 5 bases at V and 3 bases at J; junction bases unmatched: 4. The CDR3 loop spans 14 amino acids. The germline V gene has CDR1 MNHNS and CDR2 SASEGT. For the CDR3, the DNA is TGTGCCAGCAGTCTAGCGGGAGAATACTACGAGCAGTACTTC. Translation: CASSLAGEYYEQYF.

This sequence joins TRBV11-2 and TRBJ2-7; 7 bases agree with TRBD2. This CDR3 has 13 amino acids. CDR1 and CDR2 from the germline V gene are SGHAT and FQNNGV. Unmatched junction bases numbered 6, after V lost 4 bases and J lost 6 bases. The CDR3 sequence: CASSSGLVSEQYF. CDR3 coding DNA: TGTGCCAGCAGCTCAGGACTAGTAAGCGAGCAGTACTTC.

The chain combines TRBV5-1 with TRBJ2-1, with 8 bases lining up with TRBD2. The CDR3 is 17 amino acids. After removal of 0 bases from V and 2 bases from J, the junction contained 7 bases not matched to a gene. CDR1 is SGHRS and CDR2 is YFSETQ in the germline V gene. CDR3 sequence reads: CASSLVPVAGPYNEQFF. In nucleotides, the CDR3 is TGCGCCAGCAGCTTGGTCCCTGTAGCGGGGCCCTACAATGAGCAGTTCTTC.

The V gene is TRBV4-1, the J gene TRBJ2-1; maybe TRBD1 (6 bases). Trimming stripped 1 base from V and 5 bases from J, with 24 bases between. The V gene's germline CDR1 is MGHRA and CDR2 YSYEKL. The CDR3 runs 19 residues. DNA of the CDR3: TGCGCCAGCAGCCAAGTTTTGGTATCAGGGACACCAGACAACAATGAGCAGTTCTTC. It yields the protein CASSQVLVSGTPDNNEQFF.

This chain joins TRBV5-4 and TRBJ1-1, with D hard to call. CDR3 length: 14 amino acids. Germline CDR1 reads SGHNT; CDR2 reads YYREEE (reference sequence). The V gene lost 4 bases and the J gene lost 1 base, with 11 bases spanning the gap. The CDR3 coding sequence is TGTGCCAGCAGCCATCGGACGGAGAACACTGAAGCTTTCTTT. This gives the protein CASSHRTENTEAFF.

The rearrangement joins TRBV11-3 to TRBJ2-7; weak D call: TRBD1 (5 bases). This CDR3 is 17 amino acids long. Trimming shortened V by 1 base and J by 0 bases, and 16 bases separated the two germline ends. Germline V gene data show CDR1 as SGHNT and CDR2 as YENEEA. The CDR3 bases are TGTGCCAGCAGCTTAGTCCAGGGTAGCCCCAGCTCCTACGAGCAGTACTTC. This gives the protein CASSLVQGSPSSYEQYF.

This chain connects TRBV7-9 to TRBJ2-7; tentatively, D is TRBD2 (6 bases). There are 19 residues in the CDR3. The ends were cut back, 2 bases at V and 2 bases at J, with 25 bases in the middle. Per germline, CDR1 SEHNR and CDR2 FQNEAQ (reference sequence). The CDR3 DNA is TGTGCCAGCAGCTTAATGCGGGACGGAGCTGCAAAGATCACCTACGAGCAGTACTTC. Its translation is CASSLMRDGAAKITYEQYF.

This chain connects TRBV19 to TRBJ2-1, with D unresolved. CDR1 is LNHDA, CDR2 SQIVND, per germline (reference sequence). V lost 7 bases and J lost 2, with 9 bases in between. CDR3 length: 13 amino acids. The CDR3 sequence: CASTPSTYNEQFF. CDR3 DNA sequence: TGTGCCAGTACCCCTTCTACCTACAATGAGCAGTTCTTC.

This sequence joins TRBV19 and TRBJ2-6; the D gene is possibly TRBD1 (6 bases). Germline lookup yields CDR1 LNHDA and CDR2 SQIVND (reference sequence). Trimming took 1 base from V and 4 from J, leaving 11 bases between them. The CDR3 spans 16 residues. The CDR3 coding sequence is TGTGCCAGTAGTATAGCAGGGGTAACAGGGGCCAACGTCCTGACTTTC. Residues: CASSIAGVTGANVLTF.

The V and J genes are TRBV7-8 and TRBJ2-3, with 7 bases identical to TRBD2. The CDR3 has 18 amino acids. Germline V gene sequence: CDR1 SGHVS, CDR2 FQNEAQ. V was clipped by 2 bases and J by 1 base; unmatched bases: 12. CDR3 nucleotides: TGTGCCAGCAGCTTACGGTGGAGAGCGGGAACCCGCACAGATACGCAGTATTTT. Residues: CASSLRWRAGTRTDTQYF. The full variable domain, its missing parts supplied by reference TRBV7-8 and TRBJ2-3, is GAGVSQSPRYKVAKRGQDVALRCDPISGHVSLFWYQQALGQGPEFLTYFQNEAQLDKSGLPSDRFFAERPEGSVSTLKIQRTQQEDSAVYLCASSLRWRAGTRTDTQYFGPGTRLTVL.

This chain links TRBV6-6 with TRBJ1-4; tentatively, D is TRBD1 (5 bases). Germline V gives CDR1 MNHNY, CDR2 SVGAGI (reference sequence). V lost 2 bases to trimming and J lost 12 bases, with 13 bases between them. CDR3 size: 13 residues. Here the CDR3 DNA reads TGTGCCAGCAGTTACGGGACCGTTGAGGAACTGTTTTTT. Amino acid sequence: CASSYGTVEELFF.

The V and J genes are TRBV4-1 and TRBJ1-5; D remains ambiguous. In germline, CDR1 is MGHRA, CDR2 YSYEKL. Between the trimmed V and J ends, which lost 4 bases and 3 bases, there was a span of 7 bases. The CDR3 has 13 residues. The CDR3 region is CASSRDFNQPQHF. CDR3 DNA sequence: TGCGCCAGCAGCCGGGATTTCAATCAGCCCCAGCATTTT.

This sequence joins TRBV7-9 and TRBJ1-4; maybe TRBD1 (6 bases). From germline, CDR1 is SEHNR and CDR2 FQNEAQ (reference sequence). The CDR3 sequence is 16 residues long. Between the trimmed V and J ends, which lost 4 bases and 4 bases, there was a span of 16 bases. This CDR3 is CASSYPGADSNEKLFF. The CDR3, as DNA: TGTGCCAGCAGCTACCCGGGGGCCGACAGTAATGAAAAACTGTTTTTT.

V usage is TRBV13 and J usage is TRBJ2-5; 10 bases map to TRBD2. The trim removed 8 bases at V and 5 bases at J, leaving 11 bases unmatched. The germline gives CDR1 PRHDT, CDR2 FYEKMQ (reference sequence). This CDR3 comprises 15 residues. The CDR3 region has the DNA TGTGCCAGCGGTACTAGCGGGAAACGACGGGAGACCCAGTACTTC. Its protein product is CASGTSGKRRETQYF.

This chain links TRBV9 with TRBJ1-4; D is undetermined. CDR1 is SGDLS, CDR2 YYNGEE, per germline. The CDR3 runs 12 residues. The V end was cut by 7 bases, the J end by 6 bases, with 10 bases between. The chain's CDR3 is CASSDFDEKLFF. CDR3 DNA sequence: TGTGCCAGCTCGGACTTTGATGAAAAACTGTTTTTT.